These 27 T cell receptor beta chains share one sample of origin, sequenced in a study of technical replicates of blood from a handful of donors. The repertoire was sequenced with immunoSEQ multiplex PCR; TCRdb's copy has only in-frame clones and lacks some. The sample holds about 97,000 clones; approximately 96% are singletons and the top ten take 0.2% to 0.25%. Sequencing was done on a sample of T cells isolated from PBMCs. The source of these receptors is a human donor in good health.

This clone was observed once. CDR3 in DNA: TGTGCCAGCAGCTTAGTTCTAGCGGGGAGTTACAATGAGCAGTTCTTC. Translated, it gives CASSLVLAGSYNEQFF. The chain uses TRBV11-2 and TRBJ2-1; 9 bases match TRBD2. The CDR3 extends over 16 amino acids. V shed 1 base, J shed 4 bases, and the junction held 5 bases outside the gene matches. The germline V gene encodes CDR1 SGHAT and CDR2 FQNNGV.

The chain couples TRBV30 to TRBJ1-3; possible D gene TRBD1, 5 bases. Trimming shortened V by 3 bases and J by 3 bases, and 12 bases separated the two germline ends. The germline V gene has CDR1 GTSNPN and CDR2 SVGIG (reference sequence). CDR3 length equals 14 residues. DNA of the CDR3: TGTGCCTGGAGATTCGGGACTCTTGGAAACACCATATATTTT. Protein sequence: CAWRFGTLGNTIYF.

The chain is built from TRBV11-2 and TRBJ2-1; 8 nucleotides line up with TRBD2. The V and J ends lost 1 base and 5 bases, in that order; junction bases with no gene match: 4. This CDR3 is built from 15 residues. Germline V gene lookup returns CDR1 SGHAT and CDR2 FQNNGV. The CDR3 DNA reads TGTGCCAGCAGCTTAGGCGGGAGGACCCACAATGAGCAGTTCTTC. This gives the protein CASSLGGRTHNEQFF.

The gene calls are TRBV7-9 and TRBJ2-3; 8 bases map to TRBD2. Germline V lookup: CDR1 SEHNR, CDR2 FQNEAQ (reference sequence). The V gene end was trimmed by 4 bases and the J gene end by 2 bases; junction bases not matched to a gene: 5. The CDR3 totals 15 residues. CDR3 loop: CASSYSGDTTDTQYF. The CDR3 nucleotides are TGTGCCAGCAGCTATAGCGGGGATACCACAGATACGCAGTATTTT.

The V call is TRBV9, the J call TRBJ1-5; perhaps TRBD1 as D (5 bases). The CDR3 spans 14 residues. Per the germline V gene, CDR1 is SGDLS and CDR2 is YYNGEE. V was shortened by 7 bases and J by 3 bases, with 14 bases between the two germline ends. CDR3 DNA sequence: TGTGCCAGCGGATCCGGGGGGACCAATCAGCCCCAGCATTTT. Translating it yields CASGSGGTNQPQHF.

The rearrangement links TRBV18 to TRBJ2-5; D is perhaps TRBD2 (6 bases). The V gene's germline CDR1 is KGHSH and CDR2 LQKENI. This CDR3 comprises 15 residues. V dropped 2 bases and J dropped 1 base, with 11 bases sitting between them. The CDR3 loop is CASSPMHGGQETQYF. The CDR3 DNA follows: TGTGCCAGCTCACCAATGCACGGGGGCCAAGAGACCCAGTACTTC.

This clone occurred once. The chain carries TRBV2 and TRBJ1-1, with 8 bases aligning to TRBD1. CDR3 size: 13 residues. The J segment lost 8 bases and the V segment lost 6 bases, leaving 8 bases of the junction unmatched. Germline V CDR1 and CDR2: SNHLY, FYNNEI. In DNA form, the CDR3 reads TGTGCCAGCAGGAAAACCGGGACAGGAGAAGCTTTCTTT. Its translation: CASRKTGTGEAFF.

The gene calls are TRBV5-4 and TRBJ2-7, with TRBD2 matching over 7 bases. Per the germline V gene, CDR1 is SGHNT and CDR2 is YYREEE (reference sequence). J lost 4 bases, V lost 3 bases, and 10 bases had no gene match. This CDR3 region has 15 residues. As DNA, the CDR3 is TGTGCCAGCAGCTCGGGACCCGGGGAGGGGTACGAGCAGTACTTC. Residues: CASSSGPGEGYEQYF.

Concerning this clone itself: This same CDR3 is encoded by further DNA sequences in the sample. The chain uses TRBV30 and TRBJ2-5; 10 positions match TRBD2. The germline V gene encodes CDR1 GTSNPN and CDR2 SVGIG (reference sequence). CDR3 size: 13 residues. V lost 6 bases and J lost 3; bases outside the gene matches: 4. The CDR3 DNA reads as TGTGCCTGCCGAGCGGGGGGGGAAGAGACCCAGTACTTC. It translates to CACRAGGEETQYF.

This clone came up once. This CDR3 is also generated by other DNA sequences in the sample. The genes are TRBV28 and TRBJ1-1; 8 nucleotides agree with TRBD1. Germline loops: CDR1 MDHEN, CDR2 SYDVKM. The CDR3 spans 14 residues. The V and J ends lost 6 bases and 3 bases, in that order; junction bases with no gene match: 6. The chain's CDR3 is CASRSGQDYTEAFF. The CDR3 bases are TGTGCCAGCAGGTCGGGACAGGACTACACTGAAGCTTTCTTT. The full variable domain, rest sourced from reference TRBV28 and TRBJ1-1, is DVKVTQSSRYLVKRTGEKVFLECVQDMDHENMFWYRQDPGLGLRLIYFSYDVKMKEKGDIPEGYSVSREKKERFSLILESASTNQTSMYLCASRSGQDYTEAFFGQGTRLTVV.

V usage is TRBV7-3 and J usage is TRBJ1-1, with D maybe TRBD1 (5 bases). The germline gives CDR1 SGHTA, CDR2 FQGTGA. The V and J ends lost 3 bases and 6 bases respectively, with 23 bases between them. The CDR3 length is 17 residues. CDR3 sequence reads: CASSLGPGSFLGPEAFF. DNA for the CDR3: TGTGCCAGCAGCTTGGGGCCTGGGTCCTTCCTGGGTCCTGAAGCTTTCTTT.

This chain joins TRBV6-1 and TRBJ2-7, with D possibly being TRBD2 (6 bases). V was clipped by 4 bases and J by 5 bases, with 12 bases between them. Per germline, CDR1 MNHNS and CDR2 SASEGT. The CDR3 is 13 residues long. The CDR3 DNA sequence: TGTGCCAGCAGTGGTCGGGAGTTCCACGAGCAGTACTTC. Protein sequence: CASSGREFHEQYF.

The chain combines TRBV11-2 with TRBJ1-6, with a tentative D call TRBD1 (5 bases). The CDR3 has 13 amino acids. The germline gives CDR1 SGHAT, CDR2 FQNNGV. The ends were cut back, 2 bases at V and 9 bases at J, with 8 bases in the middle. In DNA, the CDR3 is TGTGCCAGCAGCTTAATCAGGGTTTCACCCCTCCACTTT. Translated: CASSLIRVSPLHF.

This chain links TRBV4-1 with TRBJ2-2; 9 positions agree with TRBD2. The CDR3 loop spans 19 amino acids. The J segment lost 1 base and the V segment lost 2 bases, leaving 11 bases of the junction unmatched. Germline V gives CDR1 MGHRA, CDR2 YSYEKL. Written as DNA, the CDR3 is TGCGCCAGCAGCCAAATATACGCAAGCGGGAGGATGAACACCGGGGAGCTGTTTTTT. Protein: CASSQIYASGRMNTGELFF.

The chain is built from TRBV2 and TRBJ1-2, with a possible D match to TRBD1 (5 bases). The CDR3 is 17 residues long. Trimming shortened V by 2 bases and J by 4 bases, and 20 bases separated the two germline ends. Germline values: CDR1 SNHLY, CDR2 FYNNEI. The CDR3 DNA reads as TGTGCCAGCAGTGAAAGTTTCCTCGTAGGACACTTCTATGGCTACACCTTC. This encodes CASSESFLVGHFYGYTF. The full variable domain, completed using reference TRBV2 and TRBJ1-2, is EPEVTQTPSHQVTQMGQEVILRCVPISNHLYFYWYRQILGQKVEFLVSFYNNEISEKSEIFDDQFSVERPDGSNFTLKIRSTKLEDSAMYFCASSESFLVGHFYGYTFGSGTRLTVV.

The CDR3 spells CASSRTGLGGNEKLFF. The CDR3 nucleotides are TGTGCCAGCAGCCGGACAGGGCTGGGTGGTAATGAAAAACTGTTTTTT. V gene TRBV11-2 combines with J gene TRBJ1-4; 8 nucleotides agree with TRBD1. V shed 5 bases and J 4 bases; nucleotides not matched to a gene: 9. From germline, CDR1 is SGHAT and CDR2 FQNNGV. CDR3 size: 16 residues. Together with reference TRBV11-2 and TRBJ1-4, the CDR3 gives the full variable domain: EAGVAQSPRYKIIEKRQSVAFWCNPISGHATLYWYQQILGQGPKLLIQFQNNGVVDDSQLPKDRFSAERLKGVDSTLKIQPAKLEDSAVYLCASSRTGLGGNEKLFFGSGTQLSVL.

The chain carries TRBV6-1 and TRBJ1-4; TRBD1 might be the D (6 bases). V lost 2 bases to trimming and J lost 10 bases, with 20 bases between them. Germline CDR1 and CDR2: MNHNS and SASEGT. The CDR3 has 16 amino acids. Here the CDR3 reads CASSEKTGTLRGKLFF. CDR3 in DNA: TGTGCCAGCAGTGAAAAAACAGGGACGCTGAGGGGAAAACTGTTTTTT.

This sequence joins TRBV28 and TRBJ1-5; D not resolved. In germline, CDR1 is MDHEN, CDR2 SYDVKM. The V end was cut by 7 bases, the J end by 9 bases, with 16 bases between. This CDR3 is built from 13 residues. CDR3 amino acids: CASNGSPGGPQHF. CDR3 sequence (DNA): TGTGCCAGCAACGGGAGCCCTGGTGGGCCCCAGCATTTT.

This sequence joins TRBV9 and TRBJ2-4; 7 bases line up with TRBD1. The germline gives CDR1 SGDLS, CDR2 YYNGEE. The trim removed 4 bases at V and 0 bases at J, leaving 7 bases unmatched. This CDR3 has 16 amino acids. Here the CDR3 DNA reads TGTGCCAGCAGCTCGGGACAGAACTTAGCCAAAAACATTCAGTACTTC. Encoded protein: CASSSGQNLAKNIQYF.

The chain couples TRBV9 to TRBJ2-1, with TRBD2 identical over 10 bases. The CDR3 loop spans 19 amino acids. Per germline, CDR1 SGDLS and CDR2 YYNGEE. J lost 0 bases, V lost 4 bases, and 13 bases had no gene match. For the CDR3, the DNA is TGTGCCAGCAGCTCCACAAGGACTAGCGGACCCGGCTCCTACAATGAGCAGTTCTTC. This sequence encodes CASSSTRTSGPGSYNEQFF.

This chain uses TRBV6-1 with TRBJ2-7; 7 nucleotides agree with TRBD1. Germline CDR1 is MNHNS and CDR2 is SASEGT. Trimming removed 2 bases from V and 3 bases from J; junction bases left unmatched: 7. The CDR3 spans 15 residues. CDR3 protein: CASSEPGRGIYEQYF. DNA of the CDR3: TGTGCCAGCAGTGAACCCGGCAGGGGGATCTACGAGCAGTACTTC.

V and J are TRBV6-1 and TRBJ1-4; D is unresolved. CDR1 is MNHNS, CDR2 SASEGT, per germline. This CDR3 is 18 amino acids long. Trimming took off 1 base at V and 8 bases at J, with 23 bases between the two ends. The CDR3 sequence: CASSEDFIGQAGVEKLFF. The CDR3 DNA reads TGTGCCAGCAGTGAAGATTTTATCGGGCAGGCGGGTGTCGAAAAACTGTTTTTT.

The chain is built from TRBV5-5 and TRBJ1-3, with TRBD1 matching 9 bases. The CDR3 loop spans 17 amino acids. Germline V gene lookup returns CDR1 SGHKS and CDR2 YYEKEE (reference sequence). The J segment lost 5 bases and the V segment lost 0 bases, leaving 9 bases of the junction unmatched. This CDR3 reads CASSLEWRDRARNTIYF. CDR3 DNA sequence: TGTGCCAGCAGCTTGGAGTGGAGGGACAGGGCTAGAAACACCATATATTTT.

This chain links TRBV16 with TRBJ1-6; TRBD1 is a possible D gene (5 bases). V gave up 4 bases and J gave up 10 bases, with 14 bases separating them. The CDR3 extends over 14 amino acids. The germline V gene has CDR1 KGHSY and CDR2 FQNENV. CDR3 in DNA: TGTGCCAGCAGCCGCCAGGGTAGTTCCTCACCCCTCCACTTT. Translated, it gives CASSRQGSSSPLHF.

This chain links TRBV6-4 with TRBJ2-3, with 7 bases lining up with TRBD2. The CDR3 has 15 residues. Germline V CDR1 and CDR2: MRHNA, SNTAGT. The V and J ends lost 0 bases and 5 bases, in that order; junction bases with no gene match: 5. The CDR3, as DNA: TGTGCCAGCAGTGACTCGAGACTAGCCGGAGATACGCAGTATTTT. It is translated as CASSDSRLAGDTQYF.

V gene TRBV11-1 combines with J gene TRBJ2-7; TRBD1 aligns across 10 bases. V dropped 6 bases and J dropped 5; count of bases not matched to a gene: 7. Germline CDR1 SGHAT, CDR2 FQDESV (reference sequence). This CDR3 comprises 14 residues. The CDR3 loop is CASRAGTGVDEQYF. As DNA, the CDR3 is TGTGCCAGCAGGGCGGGGACAGGGGTCGACGAGCAGTACTTC.

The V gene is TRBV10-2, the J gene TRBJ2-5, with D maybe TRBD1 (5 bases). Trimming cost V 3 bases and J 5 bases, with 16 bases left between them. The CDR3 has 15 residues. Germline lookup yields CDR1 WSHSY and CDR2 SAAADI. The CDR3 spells CASSDRAGQLETQYF. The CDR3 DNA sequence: TGCGCCAGCAGTGATCGAGCAGGGCAGCTGGAGACCCAGTACTTC.